This T cell receptor (beta chain) was profiled in a study of response to subunit inactivated influenza vaccine. Turning to this clonotype: Its specificity is not known.

Study findings and constraints: Every seasonal influenza vaccination brings in few new T cells, the authors suggested.

The CDR3 contains 14 residues. V gave up 6 bases and J gave up 1 base, with 7 bases separating them. In TCRdb, the RT-PCR reads were re-called with MiXCR into one record per CDR3 protein. The table lists roughly 570,000 distinct CDR3 sequences, approximately 15% of them singletons. The input for sequencing was PBMCs from blood, taken about 12 days after vaccination. V gene TRBV12-3 or TRBV12-4 combines with J gene TRBJ1-6; D is unclear. This receptor was obtained from a middle-aged man who received an inactivated influenza vaccine. The CDR3 spells CASSAWSYNSPLHF. CDR3 bases: TGTGCCAGCAGCGCGTGGTCCTATAATTCACCCCTCCACTTT.